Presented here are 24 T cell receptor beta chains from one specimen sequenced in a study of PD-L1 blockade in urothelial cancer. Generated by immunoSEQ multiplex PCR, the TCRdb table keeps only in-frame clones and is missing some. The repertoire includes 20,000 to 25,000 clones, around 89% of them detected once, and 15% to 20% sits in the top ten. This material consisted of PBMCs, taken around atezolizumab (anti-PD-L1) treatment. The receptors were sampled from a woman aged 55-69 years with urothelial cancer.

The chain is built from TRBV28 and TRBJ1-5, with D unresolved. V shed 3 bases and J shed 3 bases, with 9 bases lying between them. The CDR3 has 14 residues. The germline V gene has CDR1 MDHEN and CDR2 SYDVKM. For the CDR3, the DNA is TGTGCCAGCAGTTTTTTGAGGCCCAATCAGCCCCAGCATTTT. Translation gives CASSFLRPNQPQHF.

CDR3 amino acids: CASSGLAGGQETQYF. The CDR3 DNA follows: TGTGCCAGCAGCGGACTAGCGGGAGGGCAGGAGACCCAGTACTTC. The chain joins TRBV2 to TRBJ2-5; 15 nucleotides align to TRBD2. CDR1 and CDR2 (germline): SNHLY, FYNNEI. This CDR3 contains 15 residues. V shed 6 bases, J shed 5 bases, and the junction held 4 bases outside the gene matches. The full variable domain, rest sourced from reference TRBV2 and TRBJ2-5, is EPEVTQTPSHQVTQMGQEVILRCVPISNHLYFYWYRQILGQKVEFLVSFYNNEISEKSEIFDDQFSVERPDGSNFTLKIRSTKLEDSAMYFCASSGLAGGQETQYFGPGTRLLVL.

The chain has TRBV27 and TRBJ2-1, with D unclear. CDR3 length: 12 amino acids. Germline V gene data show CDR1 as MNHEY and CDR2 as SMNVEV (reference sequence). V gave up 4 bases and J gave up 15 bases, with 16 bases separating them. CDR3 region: CASSSRRLALFF. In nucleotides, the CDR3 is TGTGCCAGCAGTTCTCGGAGACTGGCGCTGTTCTTC.

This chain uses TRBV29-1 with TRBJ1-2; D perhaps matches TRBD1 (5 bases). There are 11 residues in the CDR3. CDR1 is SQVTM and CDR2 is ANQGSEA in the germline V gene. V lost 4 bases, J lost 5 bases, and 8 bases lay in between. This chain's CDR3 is CSVGTPYGYTF. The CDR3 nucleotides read TGCAGCGTTGGGACACCTTATGGCTACACCTTC.

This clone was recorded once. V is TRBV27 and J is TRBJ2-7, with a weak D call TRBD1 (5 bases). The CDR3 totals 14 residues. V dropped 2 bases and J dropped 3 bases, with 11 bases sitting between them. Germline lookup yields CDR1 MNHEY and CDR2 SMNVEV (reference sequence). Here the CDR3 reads CASSLKTGDYEQYF. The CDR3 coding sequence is TGTGCCAGCAGTTTAAAAACAGGAGACTACGAGCAGTACTTC.

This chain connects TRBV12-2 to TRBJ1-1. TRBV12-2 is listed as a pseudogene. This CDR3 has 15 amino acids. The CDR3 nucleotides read TGTGCAAGTCGCTTAGTCGGGGTTGTGAACACTGAAGCTTTCTTT. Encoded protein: CASRLVGVVNTEAFF.

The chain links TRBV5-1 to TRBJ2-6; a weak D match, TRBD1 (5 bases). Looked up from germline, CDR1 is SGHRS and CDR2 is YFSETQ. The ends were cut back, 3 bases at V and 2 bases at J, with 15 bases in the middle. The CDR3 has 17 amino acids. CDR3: CASSSGRVSTGANVLTF. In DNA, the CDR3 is TGCGCCAGCAGCTCTGGCAGGGTTTCTACTGGGGCCAACGTCCTGACTTTC.

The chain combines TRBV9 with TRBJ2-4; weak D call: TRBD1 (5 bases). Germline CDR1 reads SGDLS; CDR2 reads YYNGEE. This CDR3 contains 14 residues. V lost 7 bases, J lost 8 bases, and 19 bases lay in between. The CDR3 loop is CASSRTREGDIQYF. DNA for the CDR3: TGTGCCAGCTCCCGAACGCGAGAAGGGGACATTCAGTACTTC.

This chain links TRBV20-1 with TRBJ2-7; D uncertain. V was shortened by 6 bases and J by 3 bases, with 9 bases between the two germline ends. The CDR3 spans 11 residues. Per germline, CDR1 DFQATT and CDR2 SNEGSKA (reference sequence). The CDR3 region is CSARNYYEQYF. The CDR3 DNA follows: TGCAGTGCGCGGAACTACTACGAGCAGTACTTC.

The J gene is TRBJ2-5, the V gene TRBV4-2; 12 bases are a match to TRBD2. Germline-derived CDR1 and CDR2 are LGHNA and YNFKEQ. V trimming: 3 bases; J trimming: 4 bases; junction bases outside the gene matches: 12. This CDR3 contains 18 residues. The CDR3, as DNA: TGTGCCAGCAGCCAGGTAACGGGACTAGCGGGTCGTGGAGAGACCCAGTACTTC. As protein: CASSQVTGLAGRGETQYF.

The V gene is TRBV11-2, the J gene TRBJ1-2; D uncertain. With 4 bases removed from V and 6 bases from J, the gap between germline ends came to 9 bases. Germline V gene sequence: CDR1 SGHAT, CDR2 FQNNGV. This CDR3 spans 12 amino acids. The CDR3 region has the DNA TGTGCCAGCAGCTCCCGGGGTAATGGCTACACCTTC. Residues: CASSSRGNGYTF.

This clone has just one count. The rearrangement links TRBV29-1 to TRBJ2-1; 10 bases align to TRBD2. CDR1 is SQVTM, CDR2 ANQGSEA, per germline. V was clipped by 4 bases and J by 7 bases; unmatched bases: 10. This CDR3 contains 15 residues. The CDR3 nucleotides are TGCAGCGTTGGGCACCTAGCGGGAGTATTTAATGAGCAGTTCTTC. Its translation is CSVGHLAGVFNEQFF.

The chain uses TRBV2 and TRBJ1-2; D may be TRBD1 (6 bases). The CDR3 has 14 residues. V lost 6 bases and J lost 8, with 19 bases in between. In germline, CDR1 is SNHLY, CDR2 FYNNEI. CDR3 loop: CASSGTAGAGGYTF. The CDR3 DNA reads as TGTGCCAGCAGCGGAACCGCAGGGGCAGGCGGCTACACCTTC. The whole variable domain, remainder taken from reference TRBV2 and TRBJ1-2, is EPEVTQTPSHQVTQMGQEVILRCVPISNHLYFYWYRQILGQKVEFLVSFYNNEISEKSEIFDDQFSVERPDGSNFTLKIRSTKLEDSAMYFCASSGTAGAGGYTFGSGTRLTVV.

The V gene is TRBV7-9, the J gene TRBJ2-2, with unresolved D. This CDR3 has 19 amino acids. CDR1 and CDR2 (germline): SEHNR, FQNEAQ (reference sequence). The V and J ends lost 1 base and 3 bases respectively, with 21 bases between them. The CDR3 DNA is TGTGCCAGCAGCTTAGAAGCGTTAAGTAGCCCGACGGACACCGGGGAGCTGTTTTTT. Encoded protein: CASSLEALSSPTDTGELFF.

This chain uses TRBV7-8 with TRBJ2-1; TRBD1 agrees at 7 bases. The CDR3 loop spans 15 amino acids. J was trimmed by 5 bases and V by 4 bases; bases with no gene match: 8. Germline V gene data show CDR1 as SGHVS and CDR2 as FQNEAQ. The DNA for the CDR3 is TGTGCCAGCAGCTCCCGACAGGGTTTCGACAATGAGCAGTTCTTC. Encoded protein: CASSSRQGFDNEQFF. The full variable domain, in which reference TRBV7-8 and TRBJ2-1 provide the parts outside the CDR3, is GAGVSQSPRYKVAKRGQDVALRCDPISGHVSLFWYQQALGQGPEFLTYFQNEAQLDKSGLPSDRFFAERPEGSVSTLKIQRTQQEDSAVYLCASSSRQGFDNEQFFGPGTRLTVL.

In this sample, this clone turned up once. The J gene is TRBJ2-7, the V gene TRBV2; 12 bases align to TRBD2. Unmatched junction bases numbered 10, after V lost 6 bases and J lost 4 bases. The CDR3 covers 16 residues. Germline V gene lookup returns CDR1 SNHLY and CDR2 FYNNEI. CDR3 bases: TGTGCCAGCAGGAAGGGGACTAGCGGGCCCTTTTACGAGCAGTACTTC. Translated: CASRKGTSGPFYEQYF. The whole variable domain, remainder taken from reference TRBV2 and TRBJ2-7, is EPEVTQTPSHQVTQMGQEVILRCVPISNHLYFYWYRQILGQKVEFLVSFYNNEISEKSEIFDDQFSVERPDGSNFTLKIRSTKLEDSAMYFCASRKGTSGPFYEQYFGPGTRLTVT.

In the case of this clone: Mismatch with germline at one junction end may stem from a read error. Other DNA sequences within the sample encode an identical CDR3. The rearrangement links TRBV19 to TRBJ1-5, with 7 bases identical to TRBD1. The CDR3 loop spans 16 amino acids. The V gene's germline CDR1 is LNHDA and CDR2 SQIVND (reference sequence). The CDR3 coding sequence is TGTGCCAGTAGTCTCCGGACAGGCAATAGCAACCAGCCCCAGCATTTT. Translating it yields CASSLRTGNSNQPQHF.

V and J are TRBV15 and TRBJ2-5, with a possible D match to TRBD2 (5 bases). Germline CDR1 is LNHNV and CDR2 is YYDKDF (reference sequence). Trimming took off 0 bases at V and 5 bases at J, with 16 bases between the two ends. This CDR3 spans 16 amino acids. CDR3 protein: CATSRDRVAGVETQYF. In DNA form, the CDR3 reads TGTGCCACCAGCAGAGATCGGGTCGCCGGGGTGGAGACCCAGTACTTC.

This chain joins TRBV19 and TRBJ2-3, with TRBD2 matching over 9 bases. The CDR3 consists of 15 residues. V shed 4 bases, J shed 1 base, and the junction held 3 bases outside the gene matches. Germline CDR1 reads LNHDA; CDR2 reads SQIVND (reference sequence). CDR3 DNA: TGTGCCAGTAGTACGGCGGGAGGGGGCACAGATACGCAGTATTTT. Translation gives CASSTAGGGTDTQYF.

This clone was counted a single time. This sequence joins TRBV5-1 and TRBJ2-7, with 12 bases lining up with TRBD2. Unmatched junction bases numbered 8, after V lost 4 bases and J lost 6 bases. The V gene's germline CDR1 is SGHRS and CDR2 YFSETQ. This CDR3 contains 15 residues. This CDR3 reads CASSPASGRAVEQYF. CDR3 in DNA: TGCGCCAGCAGCCCAGCTAGCGGGAGGGCCGTCGAGCAGTACTTC.

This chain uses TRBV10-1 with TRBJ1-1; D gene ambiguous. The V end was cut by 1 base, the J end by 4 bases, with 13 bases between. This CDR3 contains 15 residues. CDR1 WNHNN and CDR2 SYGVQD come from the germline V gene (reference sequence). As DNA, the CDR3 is TGCGCCAGCAGTGAGTATGCGGGGTCGGGCACTGAAGCTTTCTTT. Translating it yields CASSEYAGSGTEAFF.

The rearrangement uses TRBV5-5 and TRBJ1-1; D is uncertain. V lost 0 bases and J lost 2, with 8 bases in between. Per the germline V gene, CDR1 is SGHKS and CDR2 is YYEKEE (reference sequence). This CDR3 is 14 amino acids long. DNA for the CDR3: TGTGCCAGCAGCTTGGAAACAGCCAACACTGAAGCTTTCTTT. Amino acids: CASSLETANTEAFF.

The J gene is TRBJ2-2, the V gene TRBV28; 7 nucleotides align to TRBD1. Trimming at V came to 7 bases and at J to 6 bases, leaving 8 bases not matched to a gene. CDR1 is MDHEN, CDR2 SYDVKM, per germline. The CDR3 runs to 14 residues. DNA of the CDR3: TGTGCCAGCAATCCGACAGGGCGAGCCGGGGAGCTGTTTTTT. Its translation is CASNPTGRAGELFF.

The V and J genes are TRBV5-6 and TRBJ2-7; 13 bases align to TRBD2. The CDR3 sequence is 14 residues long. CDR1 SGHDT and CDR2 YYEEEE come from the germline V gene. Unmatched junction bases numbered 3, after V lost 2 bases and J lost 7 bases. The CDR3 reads CASSFGLAGVEQYF. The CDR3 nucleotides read TGTGCCAGCAGCTTCGGACTAGCGGGAGTTGAGCAGTACTTC. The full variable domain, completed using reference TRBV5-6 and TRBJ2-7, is DAGVTQSPTHLIKTRGQQVTLRCSPKSGHDTVSWYQQALGQGPQFIFQYYEEEERQRGNFPDRFSGHQFPNYSSELNVNALLLGDSALYLCASSFGLAGVEQYFGPGTRLTVT.